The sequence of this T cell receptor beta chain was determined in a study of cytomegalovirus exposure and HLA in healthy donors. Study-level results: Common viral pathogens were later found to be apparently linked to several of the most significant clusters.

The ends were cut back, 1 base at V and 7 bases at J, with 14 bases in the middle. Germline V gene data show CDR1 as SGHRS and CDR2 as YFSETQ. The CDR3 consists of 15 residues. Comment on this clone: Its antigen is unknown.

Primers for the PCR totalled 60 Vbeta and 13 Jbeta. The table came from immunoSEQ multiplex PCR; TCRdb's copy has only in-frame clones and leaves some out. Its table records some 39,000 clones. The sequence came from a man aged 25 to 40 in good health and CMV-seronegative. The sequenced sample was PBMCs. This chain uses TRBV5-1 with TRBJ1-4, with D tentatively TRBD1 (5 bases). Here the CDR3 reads CASSLQAGRFEKLFF. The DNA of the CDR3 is TGCGCCAGCAGCTTGCAGGCAGGGCGTTTTGAAAAACTGTTTTTT.